This T cell receptor beta chain was retrieved from a study of CD8 T cells in Susac syndrome. Points from the study as a whole: Individuals included in the TCR sequencing and HLA analysis were acknowledged by the study to be relatively few in number.

The table lists this clonotype with a count of one. The target antigen is unknown. Germline V gene data show CDR1 as LNHDA and CDR2 as SQIVND (reference sequence). Trimming pared 3 bases from V and 1 base from J, leaving 9 bases between. CDR3 length: 14 amino acids. Sequencing of TCR beta was performed on blood CD8+ and CD4+ T cells. The multiple sclerosis controls were treatment-naive patients, and their relapsing-remitting disease was stable or active. An amount of RNA that ranged from roughly 0.5 to 1 ug was reverse transcribed with random hexamers. Amplification of TCR beta CDR3 across 54 Vbeta and 13 Jbeta was performed with immunoSEQ multiplex PCR. TCRdb redid the calling of the immunoSEQ multiplex PCR reads with MiXCR, one entry per CDR3 protein. The sample has roughly 130,000 distinct CDR3 sequences; about 95% are singletons.

The sequencing input was CD4+ T cells from PBMCs. This clonotype was obtained from a human donor with multiple sclerosis. The rearrangement joins TRBV19 to TRBJ2-5, with D uncertain. The CDR3 DNA follows: TGTGCCAGTAGTATTTTGGGTGGCCAAGAGACCCAGTACTTC. Encoded protein: CASSILGGQETQYF.